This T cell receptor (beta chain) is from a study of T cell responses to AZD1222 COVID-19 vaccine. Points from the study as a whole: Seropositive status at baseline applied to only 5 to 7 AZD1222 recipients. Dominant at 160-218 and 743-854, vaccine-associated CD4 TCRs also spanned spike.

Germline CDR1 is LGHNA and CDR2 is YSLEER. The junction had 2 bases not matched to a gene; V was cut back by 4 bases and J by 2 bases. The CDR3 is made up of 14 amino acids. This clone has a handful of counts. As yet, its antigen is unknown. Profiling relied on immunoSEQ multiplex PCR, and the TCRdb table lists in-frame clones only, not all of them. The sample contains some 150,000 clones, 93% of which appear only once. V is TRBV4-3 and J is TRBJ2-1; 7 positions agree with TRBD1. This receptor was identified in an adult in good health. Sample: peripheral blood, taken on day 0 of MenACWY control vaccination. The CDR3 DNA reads TGCGCCAGCAGCCGAGGGACAGCCTACAATGAGCAGTTCTTC. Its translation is CASSRGTAYNEQFF.